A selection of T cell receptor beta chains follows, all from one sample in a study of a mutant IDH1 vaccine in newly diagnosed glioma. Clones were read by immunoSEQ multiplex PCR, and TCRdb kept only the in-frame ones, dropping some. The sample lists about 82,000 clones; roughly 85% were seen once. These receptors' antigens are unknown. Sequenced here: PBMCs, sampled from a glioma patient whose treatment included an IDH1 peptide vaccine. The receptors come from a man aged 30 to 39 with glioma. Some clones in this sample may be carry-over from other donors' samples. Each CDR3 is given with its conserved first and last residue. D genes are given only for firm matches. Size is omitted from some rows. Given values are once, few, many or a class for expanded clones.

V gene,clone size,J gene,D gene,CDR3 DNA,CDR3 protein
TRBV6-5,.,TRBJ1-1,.,TGTGCCAGCAGTTACCGTGGACACGAACTCGAAGCTTTCTTT,CASSYRGHELEAFF
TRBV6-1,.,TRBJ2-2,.,TGTGCCAGCAGTCCCCGGACAGTAAACACCGGGGAGCTGTTTTTT,CASSPRTVNTGELFF
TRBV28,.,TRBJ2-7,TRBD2,TGTGCCAGCAGTTTACAAATTCTAGCGGCTGGCTCCTACGAGCAGTACTTC,CASSLQILAAGSYEQYF
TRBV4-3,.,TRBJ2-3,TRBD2,TGCGCCAGCAGCCATAATCCTAGCGGGAGCACAGATACGCAGTATTTT,CASSHNPSGSTDTQYF
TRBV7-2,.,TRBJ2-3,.,TGTGCCAGCAGCTTGAGGCCCACAGATACGCAGTATTTT,CASSLRPTDTQYF
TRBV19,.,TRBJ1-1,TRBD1,TGTGCCAGTAGTATCGGTATAGGGGGCATAGCTGAAGCTTTCTTT,CASSIGIGGIAEAFF
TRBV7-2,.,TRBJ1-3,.,TGTGCCAGCAGCTTTTCGAGGGCTCGAGGAAACACCATATATTTT,CASSFSRARGNTIYF
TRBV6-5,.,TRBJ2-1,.,TGTGCCAGCAACTTGGGTGTTGAGCAGTTCTTC,CASNLGVEQFF
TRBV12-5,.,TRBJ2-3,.,TGTGCTAGTGGTTTAAGCTACCCCATTCTAGGAAGCACAGATACGCAGTATTTT,CASGLSYPILGSTDTQYF
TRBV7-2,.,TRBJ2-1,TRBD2,TGTGCCAGCAGCTTAGGTCTAGCGGCTTCCTACAATGAGCAGTTCTTC,CASSLGLAASYNEQFF
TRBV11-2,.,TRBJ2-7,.,TGTGCCAGCAGCTTAGCCGGGACGACCTACGAGCAGTACTTC,CASSLAGTTYEQYF
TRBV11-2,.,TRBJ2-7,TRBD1,TGTGCCAGCAGCCCCAGTGCAGGGGGTTTCTACGAGCAGTACTTC,CASSPSAGGFYEQYF
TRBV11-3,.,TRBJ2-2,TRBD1,TGTGCCAGCAGCTCCTCGGGACAGGGAAAGCTGTTTTTT,CASSSSGQGKLFF
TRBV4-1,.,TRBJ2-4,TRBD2,TGCGCCAGCAGCCAAGTATGGACTAGCGGGGGAGGGGGCCAAGACATTCAGTACTTC,CASSQVWTSGGGGQDIQYF
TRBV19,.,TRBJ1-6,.,TGTGCCAGTAGTATAGTTCTGCAGGGTAATTCACCCCTCCACTTT,CASSIVLQGNSPLHF
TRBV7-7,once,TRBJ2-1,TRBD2,TGTGCCAGCAGCTGGGGGACTAGCGCGAACAATGAGCAGTTCTTC,CASSWGTSANNEQFF
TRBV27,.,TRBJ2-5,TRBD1,TGTGCCAGCAGTTCCTGGACAGGGGGACAGGAGACCCAGTACTTC,CASSSWTGGQETQYF
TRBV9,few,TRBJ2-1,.,TGTGCCAGCAGCGTAAACATTCGGGACATTGATGAGCAGTTCTTC,CASSVNIRDIDEQFF
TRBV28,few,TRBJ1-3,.,TGTGCCAGCAGCGGCCCGGCGAGAAACACCATATATTTT,CASSGPARNTIYF
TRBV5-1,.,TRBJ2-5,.,TGCGCCAGCAGCCAAAACCAAGAGACCCAGTACTTC,CASSQNQETQYF
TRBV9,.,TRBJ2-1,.,TGTGCCAGCAGCGGCGAGAGGGGAAGCTCCTACAATGAGCAGTTCTTC,CASSGERGSSYNEQFF
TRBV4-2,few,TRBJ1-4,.,TGTGCCAGCAGCCAAGACCCGGGGTATGAAAAACTGTTTTTT,CASSQDPGYEKLFF
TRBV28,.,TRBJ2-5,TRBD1,TGTGCCAGCAGTTCGACAGGGGGCGCACCGGCAAGCGAAGAGACCCAGTACTTC,CASSSTGGAPASEETQYF
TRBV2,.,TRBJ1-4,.,TGTGCCAGCACCACCCTGGGGGACCTTGAAAAACTGTTTTTT,CASTTLGDLEKLFF
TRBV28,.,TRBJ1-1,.,TGTGCCAGCACCATAATATATCGGGGTAGCACTGAAGCTTTCTTT,CASTIIYRGSTEAFF
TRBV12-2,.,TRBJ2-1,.,TGTGCAAGTCGCTTAGTTGACAGGGACTCCTACAATGAGCAGTTCTTC,CASRLVDRDSYNEQFF
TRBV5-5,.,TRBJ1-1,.,TGTGCCAGCAGCTTGGATCGCCCGGGCACTGAAGCTTTCTTT,CASSLDRPGTEAFF
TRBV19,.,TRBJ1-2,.,TGTGCCAGTAGTATAGGAGGGACGGACCTTCGATATGGCTACACCTTC,CASSIGGTDLRYGYTF
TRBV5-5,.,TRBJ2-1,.,TGTGCCAGCAGCCCCGGCCAGGCAATTGGCTACAATGAGCAGTTCTTC,CASSPGQAIGYNEQFF
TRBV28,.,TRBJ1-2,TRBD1,TGTGCCAGCAGATTAATGACAGGGGAAGGATACACCTTC,CASRLMTGEGYTF
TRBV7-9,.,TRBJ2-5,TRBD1,TGTGCCAGCAGCTTACAATCCCCAGACAGGGTGCGGGAGACCCAGTACTTC,CASSLQSPDRVRETQYF